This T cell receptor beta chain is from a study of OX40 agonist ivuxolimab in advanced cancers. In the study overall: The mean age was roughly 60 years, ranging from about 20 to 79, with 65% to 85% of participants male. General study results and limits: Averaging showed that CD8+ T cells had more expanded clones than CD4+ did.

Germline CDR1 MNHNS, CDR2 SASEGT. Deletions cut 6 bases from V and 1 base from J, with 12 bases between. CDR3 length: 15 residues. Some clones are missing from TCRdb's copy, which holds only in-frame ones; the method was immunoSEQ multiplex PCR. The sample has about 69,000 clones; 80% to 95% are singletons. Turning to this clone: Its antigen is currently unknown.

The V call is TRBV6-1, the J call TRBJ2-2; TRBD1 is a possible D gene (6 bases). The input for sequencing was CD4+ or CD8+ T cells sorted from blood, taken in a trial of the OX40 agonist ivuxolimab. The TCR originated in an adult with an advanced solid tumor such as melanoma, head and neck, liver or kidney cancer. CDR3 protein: CASSSIGGNTGELFF. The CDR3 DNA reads TGTGCCAGCAGCTCGATAGGGGGGAACACCGGGGAGCTGTTTTTT.